This entry lists 18 T cell receptor beta chains sequenced from one sample in a study of control samples from healthy donors and cancer patients. The table came from immunoSEQ multiplex PCR; TCRdb's copy has only in-frame clones and leaves some out. The sample contains about 180,000 clones, approximately 94% of which appear only once. The sample taken for sequencing was blood. The receptors shown here come from a young woman in good health.

The rearrangement uses TRBV28 and TRBJ1-5, with D uncertain. Trimming removed 3 bases from V and 0 bases from J, with 12 bases in between. CDR3 length equals 16 residues. Germline-derived CDR1 and CDR2 are MDHEN and SYDVKM. Here the CDR3 reads CASSFEGGYSNQPQHF. CDR3 nucleotide sequence: TGTGCCAGCAGTTTCGAAGGCGGCTATAGCAATCAGCCCCAGCATTTT.

V usage is TRBV7-2 and J usage is TRBJ2-1; 12 bases line up with TRBD2. Trimming removed 1 base from V and 9 bases from J; junction bases left unmatched: 4. The CDR3 covers 15 residues. The V gene's germline CDR1 is SGHTA and CDR2 FQGNSA. CDR3: CASSLELAGGVEQFF. DNA for the CDR3: TGTGCCAGCAGCTTAGAACTAGCGGGAGGAGTTGAGCAGTTCTTC. The full variable domain, its missing parts supplied by reference TRBV7-2 and TRBJ2-1, is GAGVSQSPSNKVTEKGKDVELRCDPISGHTALYWYRQSLGQGLEFLIYFQGNSAPDKSGLPSDRFSAERTGGSVSTLTIQRTQQEDSAVYLCASSLELAGGVEQFFGPGTRLTVL.

This sequence joins TRBV7-2 and TRBJ1-2; D is uncertain. The germline V gene encodes CDR1 SGHTA and CDR2 FQGNSA. V was cut by 0 bases and J by 8 bases, with 10 bases left in between. The CDR3 spans 13 residues. CDR3 coding DNA: TGTGCCAGCAGCTTAGCGGCACGGACGGGCTACACCTTC. Translated, it gives CASSLAARTGYTF.

The chain couples TRBV6-5 to TRBJ1-5, with unresolved D. The V end lost 1 base, the J end lost 5 bases, and 6 bases lay between the germline ends. Germline CDR1 and CDR2: MNHEY and SVGAGI. The CDR3 is 13 residues long. The CDR3 DNA sequence: TGTGCCAGCAGTTACTATAGGGATCAGCCCCAGCATTTT. It translates to CASSYYRDQPQHF.

The V and J genes are TRBV3-1 (or the pseudogene TRBV3-2) and TRBJ1-4, with D perhaps matching TRBD1 (5 bases). Trimming removed 5 bases from V and 5 bases from J, with 12 bases in between. CDR1 and CDR2 (germline): LGHDT, YNNKEL (reference sequence). This CDR3 region has 14 residues. The CDR3 nucleotides are TGTGCCAGCAGCAGACAGTTGACAAATGAAAAACTGTTTTTT. This encodes CASSRQLTNEKLFF.

This sequence joins TRBV29-1 and TRBJ1-2; D unresolved. This CDR3 spans 13 amino acids. V gave up 0 bases and J gave up 5 bases, with 10 bases separating them. CDR1 is SQVTM and CDR2 is ANQGSEA in the germline V gene. The CDR3 is CSVEDSWGYGYTF. CDR3 bases: TGCAGCGTTGAAGATTCTTGGGGTTATGGCTACACCTTC.

The chain links TRBV6-5 to TRBJ2-2; D not certain. Germline-derived CDR1 and CDR2 are MNHEY and SVGAGI. V dropped 6 bases and J dropped 7 bases, with 15 bases sitting between them. The CDR3 has 14 residues. DNA of the CDR3: TGTGCCAGCAGATCCCGTCCCGGCGGCGGGGAGCTGTTTTTT. Protein: CASRSRPGGGELFF.

V and J are TRBV2 and TRBJ2-3, with D possibly TRBD2 on 6 matching bases. V lost 6 bases and J 0 bases, leaving 16 bases between the germline ends. The CDR3 runs to 16 residues. CDR1 SNHLY and CDR2 FYNNEI come from the germline V gene. CDR3 DNA: TGTGCCAGCAGGGTCCTGGGAGGCATAAGCACAGATACGCAGTATTTT. This sequence encodes CASRVLGGISTDTQYF.

This clone was recorded once. The CDR3 DNA reads as TGTGCCAGCAGTGGTCCGGGACAGCAATATGGCTACACCTTC. It translates to CASSGPGQQYGYTF. V gene TRBV2 combines with J gene TRBJ1-2; TRBD1 aligns across 7 bases. The CDR3 contains 14 residues. Germline V gene lookup returns CDR1 SNHLY and CDR2 FYNNEI. With 4 bases clipped from V and 5 bases from J, the junction kept 7 bases outside the gene matches.

This chain connects TRBV27 to TRBJ1-2; D is uncertain. This CDR3 comprises 14 residues. Trimming pared 4 bases from V and 3 bases from J, leaving 12 bases between. In germline, CDR1 is MNHEY, CDR2 SMNVEV (reference sequence). The CDR3 region is CASSSRRWDYGYTF. The DNA for the CDR3 is TGTGCCAGCAGTTCGCGCCGATGGGACTATGGCTACACCTTC.

The chain carries TRBV19 and TRBJ2-4, with a weak D call TRBD1 (5 bases). The CDR3 consists of 16 residues. CDR1 LNHDA and CDR2 SQIVND come from the germline V gene (reference sequence). V was trimmed by 4 bases and J by 1 base, leaving 14 bases between them. CDR3 in amino acids: CASSSRRAEAKNIQYF. CDR3 DNA: TGTGCCAGTAGTAGCCGCAGGGCCGAGGCCAAAAACATTCAGTACTTC.

The chain carries TRBV3-1 (or the pseudogene TRBV3-2) and TRBJ1-1; 8 bases align to TRBD1. With 3 bases clipped from V and 6 bases from J, the junction kept 6 bases outside the gene matches. The length of the CDR3 is 14 residues. The germline V gene encodes CDR1 LGHDT and CDR2 YNNKEL (reference sequence). This CDR3 is CASSHHRGSAEAFF. Here the CDR3 DNA reads TGTGCCAGCAGCCATCACAGGGGGTCGGCTGAAGCTTTCTTT.

The gene calls are TRBV18 and TRBJ1-5, with D hard to call. CDR3 length: 13 residues. The ends were cut back, 2 bases at V and 2 bases at J, with 4 bases in the middle. CDR1 is KGHSH and CDR2 is LQKENI in the germline V gene. The CDR3 region is CASSPIGNQPQHF. CDR3 coding DNA: TGTGCCAGCTCACCAATAGGCAATCAGCCCCAGCATTTT.

The gene calls are TRBV28 and TRBJ1-3; D might be TRBD1 (6 bases). There are 14 residues in the CDR3. In germline, CDR1 is MDHEN, CDR2 SYDVKM. The V end was cut by 6 bases, the J end by 0 bases, with 9 bases between. CDR3 bases: TGTGCCAGCAGGGACAGCGTCTCTGGAAACACCATATATTTT. It specifies CASRDSVSGNTIYF.

J is TRBJ2-1 and V is TRBV28; TRBD2 aligns across 8 bases. Per the germline V gene, CDR1 is MDHEN and CDR2 is SYDVKM. V was clipped by 6 bases and J by 2 bases; unmatched bases: 0. This CDR3 has 13 amino acids. The CDR3 is CASRAGAYNEQFF. The CDR3 DNA follows: TGTGCCAGCAGAGCGGGGGCCTACAATGAGCAGTTCTTC. The variable domain in full, completed from reference TRBV28 and TRBJ2-1, reads DVKVTQSSRYLVKRTGEKVFLECVQDMDHENMFWYRQDPGLGLRLIYFSYDVKMKEKGDIPEGYSVSREKKERFSLILESASTNQTSMYLCASRAGAYNEQFFGPGTRLTVL.

This clone was seen a few times. This chain joins TRBV6-4 and TRBJ2-3; D might be TRBD2 (7 bases). The CDR3 is 15 residues long. V shed 0 bases and J shed 4 bases, with 11 bases lying between them. Germline V CDR1 and CDR2: MRHNA, SNTAGT. The CDR3 region has the DNA TGTGCCAGCAGTGACTCGGGGGGGGCCTCAGATACGCAGTATTTT. Encoded protein: CASSDSGGASDTQYF.

The V call is TRBV9, the J call TRBJ1-1; 7 positions match TRBD1. CDR1 is SGDLS and CDR2 is YYNGEE in the germline V gene. The CDR3 has 15 residues. Trimming cost V 4 bases and J 11 bases; bases outside gene matches: 17. The CDR3 DNA is TGTGCCAGCAGCCCCCAGTCGCGACAGGGTGGGAGGGCTTTCTTT. It encodes CASSPQSRQGGRAFF.

This clone occurred a few times. The chain is built from TRBV5-4 and TRBJ1-3; 7 nucleotides match TRBD1. Germline loops: CDR1 SGHNT, CDR2 YYREEE (reference sequence). This CDR3 region has 13 residues. The CDR3 loop is CGTGPRSGNTIYF. The CDR3 coding sequence is TGTGGGACAGGCCCCCGCTCTGGAAACACCATATATTTT.